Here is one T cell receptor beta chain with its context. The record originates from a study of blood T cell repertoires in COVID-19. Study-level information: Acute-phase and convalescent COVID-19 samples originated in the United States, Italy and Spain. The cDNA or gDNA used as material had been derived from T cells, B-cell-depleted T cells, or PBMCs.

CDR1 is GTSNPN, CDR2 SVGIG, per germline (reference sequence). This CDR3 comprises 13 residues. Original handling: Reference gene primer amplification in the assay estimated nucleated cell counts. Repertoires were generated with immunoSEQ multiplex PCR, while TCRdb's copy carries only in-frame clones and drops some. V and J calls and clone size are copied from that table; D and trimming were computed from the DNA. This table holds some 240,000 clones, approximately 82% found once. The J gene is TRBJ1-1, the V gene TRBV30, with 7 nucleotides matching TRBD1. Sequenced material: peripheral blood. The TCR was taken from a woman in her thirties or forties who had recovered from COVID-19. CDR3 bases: TGTGCGACAGGGACCTACATGAACACTGAAGCTTTCTTT. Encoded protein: CATGTYMNTEAFF.